What follows is one T cell receptor (beta chain) and its context. The data are from a study of T cell clusters in autoimmune cytopenias. Multiplex touch-down PCR amplified TRB using TRB-A and TRB-B pools in one tube. TCRdb processed the multiplex PCR reads again and assigns one entry to each CDR3 protein, with no DNA. The repertoire shows some 4,600 distinct CDR3 sequences; the top ten hold roughly 70%. TRB was amplified from about 270 ng of peripheral blood genomic DNA per sample. This sample was shared with a second study, whose subject was T cell repertoires in aging, cancer and after chemotherapy. This second report adds: The whole study produced a dataset of several million TCR reads. Median generation probability rose over the chemotherapy interval in each cancer cohort, suggesting rebound thymic output.

This clonotype originated in a human donor in good health. The specimen sequenced was peripheral blood.

The CDR3 here is CASSSTGANYGYTF. The chain is built from TRBV5-4 and TRBJ1-2; TCRdb picks TRBD1, but there is no DNA to check that call. CDR1 and CDR2 (germline): SGHNT, YYREEE (reference sequence). The CDR3 runs to 14 residues.